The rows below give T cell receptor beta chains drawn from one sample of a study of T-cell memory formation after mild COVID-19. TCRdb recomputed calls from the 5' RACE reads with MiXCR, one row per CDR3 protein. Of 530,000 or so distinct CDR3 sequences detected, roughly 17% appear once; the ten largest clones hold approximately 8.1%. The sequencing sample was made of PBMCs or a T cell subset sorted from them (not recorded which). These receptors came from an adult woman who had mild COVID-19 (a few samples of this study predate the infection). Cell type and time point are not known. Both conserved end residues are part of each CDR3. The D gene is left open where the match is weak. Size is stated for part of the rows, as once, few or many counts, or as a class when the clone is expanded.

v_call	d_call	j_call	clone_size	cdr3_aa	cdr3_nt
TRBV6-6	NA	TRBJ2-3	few	CASSYTISTDTQYF	TGTGCCAGCAGTTACACCATTTCGACAGATACGCAGTATTTT
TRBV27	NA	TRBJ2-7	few	CASSLSRKGMKNEQYF	TGTGCCAGCAGTTTATCCAGGAAAGGGATGAAAAACGAGCAGTACTTC
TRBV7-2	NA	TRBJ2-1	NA	CASSFGGLIARADEQFF	TGTGCCAGCAGCTTCGGGGGACTTATTGCTCGTGCGGATGAGCAGTTCTTC
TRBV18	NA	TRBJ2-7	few	CASSPPGGAAYEQYF	TGTGCCAGCTCACCGCCTGGGGGGGCCGCCTACGAGCAGTACTTC
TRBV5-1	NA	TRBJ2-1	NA	CASSSALVENEQFF	TGCGCCAGCAGCTCGGCACTAGTCGAGAATGAGCAGTTCTTC
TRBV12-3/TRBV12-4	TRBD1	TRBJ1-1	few	CASRSTGALNTEAFF	TGTGCCAGCAGATCTACAGGGGCGTTGAACACTGAAGCTTTCTTT
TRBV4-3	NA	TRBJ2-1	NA	CASSRNGAASYNEQFF	TGCGCCAGCAGCCGAAATGGGGCGGCTTCCTACAATGAGCAGTTCTTC
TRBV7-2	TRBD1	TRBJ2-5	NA	CASSFKTGQGQTQYF	TGTGCCAGCAGCTTCAAAACCGGACAGGGCCAGACCCAGTACTTC
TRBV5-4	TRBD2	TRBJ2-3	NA	CASSLNGPSGRAGDTQYF	TGTGCCAGCAGCTTGAACGGCCCAAGCGGGAGGGCCGGAGATACGCAGTATTTT
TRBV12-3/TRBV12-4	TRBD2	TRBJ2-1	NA	CASSVDLAGGPIYNEQFF	TGTGCCAGCAGTGTTGACCTCGCGGGGGGGCCGATTTACAATGAGCAGTTCTTC
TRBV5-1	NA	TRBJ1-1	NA	CASSSGATTEAFF	TGCGCCAGCAGCTCAGGGGCTACCACTGAAGCTTTCTTT
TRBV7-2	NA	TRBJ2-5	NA	CARSLVGETQYF	TGTGCCAGAAGCTTAGTCGGGGAGACCCAGTACTTC
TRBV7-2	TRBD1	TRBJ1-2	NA	CASSFRRTGGESTPIRPYGYTF	TGTGCCAGCAGCTTTAGAAGGACAGGGGGCGAGTCAACTCCCATTCGCCCCTATGGCTACACCTTC
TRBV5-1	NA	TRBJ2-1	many	CASALFENEQFF	TGCGCCAGCGCGCTGTTTGAGAATGAGCAGTTCTTC
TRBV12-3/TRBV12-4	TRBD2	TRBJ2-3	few	CASSSSGGADTQYF	TGTGCCAGCAGCTCTAGCGGGGGAGCAGATACGCAGTATTTT
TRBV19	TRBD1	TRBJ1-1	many	CASSVRDRSNTEAFF	TGTGCCAGTAGTGTACGGGACAGGTCGAACACTGAAGCTTTCTTT
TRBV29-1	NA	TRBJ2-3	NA	CSVEDQFADTQYF	TGCAGCGTTGAAGACCAATTCGCAGATACGCAGTATTTT
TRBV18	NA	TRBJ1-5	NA	CASSPPQGPQHF	TGTGCCAGCTCACCACCACAGGGGCCCCAGCATTTT
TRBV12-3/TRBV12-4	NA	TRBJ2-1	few	CASSFVSVYNEQFF	TGTGCCAGCAGTTTTGTTTCAGTCTACAATGAGCAGTTCTTC
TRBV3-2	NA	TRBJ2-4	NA	CASSETGTSGSGKKNIQYF	TGTGCCAGCAGCGAAACCGGGACTAGCGGGAGTGGGAAAAAAAACATTCAGTACTTC
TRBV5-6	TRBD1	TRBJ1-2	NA	CASSLGPGTVKNGYTF	TGTGCCAGCAGCTTAGGCCCCGGGACAGTAAAGAATGGCTACACCTTC
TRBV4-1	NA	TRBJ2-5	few	CASSHPTGEGRQETQYF	TGCGCCAGCAGCCATCCTACCGGGGAAGGGCGCCAAGAGACCCAGTACTTC
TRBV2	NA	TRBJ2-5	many	CASSPTREQETQYF	TGTGCCAGCAGCCCAACTAGAGAACAAGAGACCCAGTACTTC
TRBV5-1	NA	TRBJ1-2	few	CASSLDAGGVDGYTF	TGCGCCAGCAGCTTGGACGCAGGCGGCGTGGATGGCTACACCTTC
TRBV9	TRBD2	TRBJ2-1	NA	CASSGIAGTNEQFF	TGTGCCAGCAGCGGTATAGCGGGGACGAATGAGCAGTTCTTC
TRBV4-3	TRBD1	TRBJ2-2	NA	CASSQEAQGAPPGRTGELFF	TGCGCCAGCAGCCAAGAGGCCCAGGGGGCACCTCCCGGTAGGACCGGGGAGCTGTTTTTT
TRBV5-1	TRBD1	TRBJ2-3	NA	CASSPGQGVSTDTQYF	TGCGCCAGCAGCCCCGGACAGGGGGTCAGCACAGATACGCAGTATTTT
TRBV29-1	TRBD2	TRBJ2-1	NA	CSVVGGNEQFF	TGCAGCGTTGTCGGGGGGAATGAGCAGTTCTTC
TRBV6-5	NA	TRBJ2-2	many	CASSHNTGELFF	TGTGCCAGCAGTCACAACACCGGGGAGCTGTTTTTT
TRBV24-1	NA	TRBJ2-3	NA	CATSERTFTDTQYF	TGTGCCACCAGCGAGCGGACCTTCACAGATACGCAGTATTTT
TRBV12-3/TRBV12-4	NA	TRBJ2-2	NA	CASRIFANTGELFF	TGTGCCAGCAGAATATTCGCGAACACCGGGGAGCTGTTTTTT
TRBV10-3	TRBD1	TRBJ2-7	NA	CAIARQGDEQYF	TGTGCCATCGCACGGCAGGGGGACGAGCAGTACTTC
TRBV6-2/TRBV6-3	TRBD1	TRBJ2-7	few	CASSYNRGYEQYF	TGTGCCAGCAGTTACAACAGGGGTTACGAGCAGTACTTC
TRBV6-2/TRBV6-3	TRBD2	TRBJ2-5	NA	CASSYPTRTSGGNLQETQYF	TGTGCCAGCAGTTACCCCACCCGGACTAGCGGGGGGAACCTCCAAGAGACCCAGTACTTC
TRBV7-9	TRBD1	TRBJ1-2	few	CASSRQGEEGYTF	TGTGCCAGCAGCCGACAGGGTGAAGAGGGCTACACCTTC
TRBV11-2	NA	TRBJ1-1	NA	CASSPLGGRGTEAFF	TGTGCCAGCAGCCCCTTAGGGGGGAGAGGCACTGAAGCTTTCTTT
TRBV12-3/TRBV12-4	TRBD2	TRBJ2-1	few	CASSLVPAGGVLDEQFF	TGTGCCAGCAGTTTAGTTCCAGCGGGAGGGGTTTTGGATGAGCAGTTCTTC
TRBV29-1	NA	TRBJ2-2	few	CSVATLNTGELFF	TGCAGCGTTGCCACGCTGAACACCGGGGAGCTGTTTTTT
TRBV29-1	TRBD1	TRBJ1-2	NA	CSVDGTGFGYTF	TGCAGCGTTGATGGGACAGGGTTCGGCTACACCTTC
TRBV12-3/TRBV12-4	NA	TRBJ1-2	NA	CASSLGLYYGYTF	TGTGCCAGCAGTTTGGGACTTTACTATGGCTACACCTTC
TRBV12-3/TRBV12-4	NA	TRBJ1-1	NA	CASSWGDLNTEAFF	TGTGCCAGCAGTTGGGGGGATTTGAACACTGAAGCTTTCTTT
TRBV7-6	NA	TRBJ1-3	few	CASSLKGRWSHTIYF	TGTGCCAGCAGCCTGAAAGGACGGTGGAGTCACACCATATATTTT
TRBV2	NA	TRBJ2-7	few	CASCRGETSYEQYF	TGTGCCAGCTGTAGAGGAGAAACCTCCTACGAGCAGTACTTC
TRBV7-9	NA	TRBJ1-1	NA	CASSLGWMNTEAFF	TGTGCCAGCAGCTTAGGATGGATGAACACTGAAGCTTTCTTT
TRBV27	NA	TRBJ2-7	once	CASRTSTPYEQYF	TGTGCCAGCAGGACCTCGACACCCTACGAGCAGTACTTC
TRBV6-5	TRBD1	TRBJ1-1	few	CASSYSRQGNTEAFF	TGTGCCAGCAGTTACTCGAGACAGGGGAACACTGAAGCTTTCTTT
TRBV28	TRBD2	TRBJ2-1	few	CASSPHWGGGLQLF	TGTGCCAGCAGTCCCCACTGGGGGGGAGGATTGCAGCTCTTC
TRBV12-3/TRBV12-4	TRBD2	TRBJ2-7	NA	CASSNPGVAGGTYEQYF	TGTGCCAGCAGTAACCCTGGGGTAGCGGGAGGGACCTACGAGCAGTACTTC
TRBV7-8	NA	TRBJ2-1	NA	CASSLALSGNEQFF	TGTGCCAGCAGCTTGGCCCTTTCGGGCAATGAGCAGTTCTTC
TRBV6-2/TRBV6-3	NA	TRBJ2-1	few	CASSLTRDWITNEQFF	TGTGCCAGCAGTCTTACCCGGGACTGGATCACTAATGAGCAGTTCTTC
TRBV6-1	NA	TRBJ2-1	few	CASSDGRDGSEQFF	TGTGCCAGCAGTGACGGGAGAGACGGCAGCGAGCAGTTCTTC
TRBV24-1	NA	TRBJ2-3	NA	CATSQRQPQGTDTQYF	TGTGCCACCAGTCAAAGGCAGCCCCAGGGCACAGATACGCAGTATTTT
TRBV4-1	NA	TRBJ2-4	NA	CASSQGSVAKNIQYF	TGCGCCAGCAGCCAAGGGTCAGTAGCCAAAAACATTCAGTACTTC
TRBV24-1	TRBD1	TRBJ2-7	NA	CATSDTAGTAPYEQYF	TGTGCCACCAGTGATACCGCCGGGACAGCCCCCTACGAGCAGTACTTC
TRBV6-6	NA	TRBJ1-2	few	CASSYSSPASYGYTF	TGTGCCAGCAGTTACTCTTCCCCAGCATCCTATGGCTACACCTTC